This T cell receptor (beta chain) was recorded in a study of spatial heterogeneity in lung cancer. Findings and caveats of the study: Expanded intratumoral alpha and beta TCR counts tracked tumor mutation counts.

Germline V gene sequence: CDR1 MNHNS, CDR2 SASEGT. Trimming pared 4 bases from V and 1 base from J, leaving 5 bases between. The CDR3 spans 12 residues. This clonotype is medium-sized (0.01 to 0.1%). The antigen is undetermined. The time point was: sample taken at primary tumor resection. Donation came from roughly 72 patients with untreated early-stage non-small cell lung cancer. TCRdb analysed the 5' RACE reads with MiXCR anew, one entry per CDR3 protein. The repertoire holds a few thousand distinct CDR3 sequences, with 8% to 10% as singletons. Material: lung tumor tissue, obtained at surgery. The rearrangement joins TRBV6-1 to TRBJ2-7; the D is unclear. The TCR originated in a female donor with early-stage non-small cell lung cancer. In nucleotides, the CDR3 is TGTGCCAGCAGTGTGGGATCCTACGAGCAGTACTTC. Translation gives CASSVGSYEQYF.